The following is a T cell receptor beta chain sequence with its context. Its antigen is as yet unknown. The CDR3 runs 14 residues. CDR1 and CDR2 (germline): MRHNA, SNTAGT. The V gene lost 6 bases and the J gene lost 2 bases, with 10 bases spanning the gap. The record originates from a study of cytotoxic CD8 clonotypes in ibrutinib-treated CLL. Study background: The response samples were taken once patients had been treated for a median of about 12 months, range 6 to 36. The study, taken as a whole, reports: Baseline clonality, above age-matched healthy donor levels, tracked circulating CD8+ T-cell counts. Elevated clonality accompanied ibrutinib response, with a return toward baseline values at progression.

Deep sequencing aimed at 1 in 200,000 to 1 in 1 million T cells' resolution. TCRdb keeps only in-frame clones here, not all; method: immunoSEQ multiplex PCR. This sample carries roughly 180,000 clones, roughly 80% of them seen once, and the ten largest clones take about 4.6%. V and J are TRBV6-4 and TRBJ2-2; D is perhaps TRBD2 (5 bases). The input for sequencing was PBMCs, taken after 24 months of ibrutinib treatment. This TCR was sampled from a human donor with chronic lymphocytic leukemia. In nucleotides, the CDR3 is TGTGCCAGCAGCCTAGACTACAACACCGGGGAGCTGTTTTTT. Translating it yields CASSLDYNTGELFF.